The 25 T cell receptor beta chains given below trace back to one sample, sequenced in a study of cytomegalovirus exposure and HLA in healthy donors. The PCR employed 60 Vbeta primers together with 13 Jbeta primers. The table came from immunoSEQ multiplex PCR; TCRdb's copy has only in-frame clones and leaves some out. Recorded here are 65,000 to 90,000 clones; the top ten clones represent about 2.4%. The sequenced sample was PBMCs. The receptor source for this set is a female donor in good health and CMV-seropositive.

The J gene is TRBJ1-5, the V gene TRBV10-3; D unclear. V was clipped by 4 bases and J by 4 bases, with 5 bases between them. The CDR3 sequence is 12 residues long. In germline, CDR1 is ENHRY, CDR2 SYGVKD. CDR3 loop: CAISGQNQPQHF. Here the CDR3 DNA reads TGTGCCATCAGTGGACAAAATCAGCCCCAGCATTTT.

This rearrangement joins TRBV6-1 to TRBJ1-1, with TRBD1 matching 7 bases. Looked up from germline, CDR1 is MNHNS and CDR2 is SASEGT. V lost 2 bases, J lost 3 bases, and 6 bases stayed unmatched. The CDR3 is 15 residues long. CDR3 in amino acids: CASSEFTGAHTEAFF. The DNA of the CDR3 is TGTGCCAGCAGTGAATTTACAGGGGCACACACTGAAGCTTTCTTT.

The chain joins TRBV29-1 to TRBJ1-2; TRBD1 matches at 9 bases. In germline, CDR1 is SQVTM, CDR2 ANQGSEA. V shed 4 bases, J shed 8 bases, and the junction held 2 bases outside the gene matches. The length of the CDR3 is 11 residues. CDR3 loop: CSVGTGDGYTF. DNA of the CDR3: TGCAGCGTTGGGACAGGGGACGGCTACACCTTC.

CDR3: CASSQGVALQSARGYTF. The CDR3 DNA is TGCGCCAGCAGCCAAGGGGTGGCCTTACAGTCGGCGAGAGGCTACACCTTC. This chain uses TRBV4-3 with TRBJ1-2; no clear D gene. Trimming left V 1 base short and J 8 bases short, with 23 bases between. This CDR3 has 17 amino acids. Germline V lookup: CDR1 LGHNA, CDR2 YSLEER.

This chain joins TRBV18 and TRBJ1-2, with 8 nucleotides matching TRBD1. This CDR3 has 15 amino acids. CDR1 is KGHSH, CDR2 LQKENI, per germline. The V segment lost 0 bases and the J segment 7 bases; nucleotides outside the gene matches: 7. CDR3: CASSPPSQGARGYTF. The CDR3 DNA follows: TGTGCCAGCTCACCACCATCGCAGGGGGCGCGTGGCTACACCTTC.

This rearrangement joins TRBV29-1 to TRBJ1-4, with D tentatively TRBD1 (5 bases). The CDR3 consists of 16 residues. Trimming took off 0 bases at V and 5 bases at J, with 16 bases between the two ends. Germline-derived CDR1 and CDR2 are SQVTM and ANQGSEA. CDR3 loop: CSVEEAGDSDNEKLFF. As DNA, the CDR3 is TGCAGCGTTGAAGAAGCTGGCGACAGCGACAATGAAAAACTGTTTTTT. Full variable domain (rest looked up from reference TRBV29-1 and TRBJ1-4): SAVISQKPSRDICQRGTSLTIQCQVDSQVTMMFWYRQQPGQSLTLIATANQGSEATYESGFVIDKFPISRPNLTFSTLTVSNMSPEDSSIYLCSVEEAGDSDNEKLFFGSGTQLSVL.

The chain recombines TRBV30 with TRBJ2-1; 10 positions match TRBD2. J lost 10 bases, V lost 0 bases, and 6 bases had no gene match. This CDR3 comprises 14 residues. Germline CDR1 GTSNPN, CDR2 SVGIG (reference sequence). In nucleotides, the CDR3 is TGTGCCTGGAGTGTAGCGGGAGGGTCCGGAGAGCAGTTCTTC. Translated, it gives CAWSVAGGSGEQFF.

The V call is TRBV28, the J call TRBJ2-5; D possibly corresponds to TRBD2 (5 bases). Per the germline V gene, CDR1 is MDHEN and CDR2 is SYDVKM. Trimming stripped 2 bases from V and 7 bases from J, with 11 bases between. This CDR3 region has 13 residues. CDR3 sequence: CASSLEGAVTQYF. The CDR3 nucleotides are TGTGCCAGCAGTTTAGAGGGAGCGGTGACCCAGTACTTC.

The chain combines TRBV5-1 with TRBJ1-5; maybe TRBD1 (5 bases). V gave up 2 bases and J gave up 5 bases, with 11 bases separating them. Per the germline V gene, CDR1 is SGHRS and CDR2 is YFSETQ. The CDR3 length is 14 residues. CDR3 sequence: CASSFTGSDQPQHF. The CDR3 DNA follows: TGCGCCAGCAGCTTCACAGGTTCGGATCAGCCCCAGCATTTT.

The chain employs TRBV6-1 and TRBJ2-3; unclear D gene. Germline V gene lookup returns CDR1 MNHNS and CDR2 SASEGT. The CDR3 runs to 15 residues. V was trimmed by 6 bases and J by 4 bases, leaving 17 bases between them. CDR3 sequence reads: CASRLLLTSPDTQYF. CDR3 in DNA: TGTGCCAGCAGACTACTGTTGACGTCCCCAGATACGCAGTATTTT.

The J gene is TRBJ2-2, the V gene TRBV4-3, with 7 nucleotides matching TRBD1. Germline-derived CDR1 and CDR2 are LGHNA and YSLEER. The CDR3 runs to 14 residues. J gave up 2 bases and V 6 bases, and 3 bases lay outside the gene matches. The CDR3 region has the DNA TGCGCCAGCAGTCGGGACAGTAACACCGGGGAGCTGTTTTTT. Its translation: CASSRDSNTGELFF.

The chain couples TRBV19 to TRBJ2-6; D uncertain. The CDR3 spans 16 residues. Trimming cost V 3 bases and J 0 bases, with 9 bases left between them. CDR1 is LNHDA and CDR2 is SQIVND in the germline V gene (reference sequence). The CDR3 reads CASSMQALSGANVLTF. In DNA form, the CDR3 reads TGTGCCAGTAGTATGCAGGCCCTCTCTGGGGCCAACGTCCTGACTTTC. The entire variable domain, with the rest obtained from reference TRBV19 and TRBJ2-6, is as follows: DGGITQSPKYLFRKEGQNVTLSCEQNLNHDAMYWYRQDPGQGLRLIYYSQIVNDFQKGDIAEGYSVSREKKESFPLTVTSAQKNPTAFYLCASSMQALSGANVLTFGAGSRLTVL.

The gene calls are TRBV6-5 and TRBJ1-3, with D perhaps matching TRBD1 (5 bases). CDR1 and CDR2 from the germline V gene are MNHEY and SVGAGI. V was cut by 0 bases and J by 0 bases, with 6 bases left in between. This CDR3 region has 15 residues. The CDR3 reads CASSYSTASGNTIYF. The CDR3 nucleotides are TGTGCCAGCAGTTACTCGACAGCCTCTGGAAACACCATATATTTT.

This chain links TRBV6-1 with TRBJ2-3, with a possible D match to TRBD2 (6 bases). There are 16 residues in the CDR3. Germline CDR1 MNHNS, CDR2 SASEGT. Trimming pared 4 bases from V and 1 base from J, leaving 15 bases between. The CDR3 here is CASSVRGLPGTDTQYF. The CDR3 DNA is TGTGCCAGCAGTGTGAGGGGACTTCCCGGCACAGATACGCAGTATTTT.

CDR3 sequence reads: CASSPQGALGNTIYF. The CDR3 DNA follows: TGTGCCAGCTCACCACAGGGGGCGCTTGGAAACACCATATATTTT. The chain joins TRBV18 to TRBJ1-3, with 7 positions matching TRBD1. Unmatched junction bases numbered 3, after V lost 1 base and J lost 3 bases. The CDR3 runs 15 residues. CDR1 and CDR2 from the germline V gene are KGHSH and LQKENI. Using reference TRBV18 and TRBJ1-3 for the parts outside the CDR3, the full variable domain is NAGVMQNPRHLVRRRGQEARLRCSPMKGHSHVYWYRQLPEEGLKFMVYLQKENIIDESGMPKERFSAEFPKEGPSILRIQQVVRGDSAAYFCASSPQGALGNTIYFGEGSWLTVV.

The genes are TRBV7-2 and TRBJ2-7, with D perhaps TRBD2 (5 bases). V lost 1 base, J lost 4 bases, and 11 bases lay in between. The germline gives CDR1 SGHTA, CDR2 FQGNSA. The CDR3 totals 14 residues. The CDR3 here is CASSLDGGPYEQYF. CDR3 nucleotide sequence: TGTGCCAGCAGCTTAGATGGCGGGCCTTACGAGCAGTACTTC.

The chain couples TRBV28 to TRBJ2-7; 16 bases are shared with TRBD2. Trimming cost V 2 bases and J 1 base; bases outside gene matches: 20. CDR1 and CDR2 from the germline V gene are MDHEN and SYDVKM. The CDR3 runs 23 residues. Here the CDR3 DNA reads TGTGCCAGCAGTTTAAGCCCATGGTATACGGGACTAGCGGGAGGGCCGTTTTCCTACGAGCAGTACTTC. This codes for CASSLSPWYTGLAGGPFSYEQYF.

This rearrangement joins TRBV7-2 to TRBJ2-2; 14 nucleotides line up with TRBD2. Germline V CDR1 and CDR2: SGHTA, FQGNSA. The CDR3 sequence is 16 residues long. V trimming: 5 bases; J trimming: 6 bases; junction bases outside the gene matches: 5. Here the CDR3 DNA reads TGTGCCAGCAGCACGGGACTAGCGGGAGTATCCGGGGAGCTGTTTTTT. Translation gives CASSTGLAGVSGELFF.

The chain combines TRBV7-9 with TRBJ1-1; D is perhaps TRBD1 (5 bases). The CDR3 totals 15 residues. Germline-derived CDR1 and CDR2 are SEHNR and FQNEAQ (reference sequence). V was cut by 5 bases and J by 3 bases, with 16 bases left in between. The CDR3 protein is CASSRMGGRDTEAFF. DNA for the CDR3: TGTGCCAGCAGCCGTATGGGGGGAAGGGACACTGAAGCTTTCTTT.

The CDR3 bases are TGCGCCAGCAGCACCAGGACAGGGATGAACACTGAAGCTTTCTTT. It translates to CASSTRTGMNTEAFF. The chain uses TRBV5-1 and TRBJ1-1, with TRBD1 matching 8 bases. This CDR3 has 15 residues. Germline CDR1 and CDR2: SGHRS and YFSETQ. V lost 4 bases to trimming and J lost 0 bases; unmatched junction nucleotides: 5.

This rearrangement joins TRBV11-2 to TRBJ2-3, with 10 bases lining up with TRBD2. After removal of 6 bases from V and 4 bases from J, the junction contained 7 bases not matched to a gene. The germline V gene has CDR1 SGHAT and CDR2 FQNNGV. This CDR3 is 15 amino acids long. The CDR3 DNA reads as TGTGCCAGCAGTTACAGCGGGGGGGAGGCAGATACGCAGTATTTT. This sequence encodes CASSYSGGEADTQYF. Filled out from reference TRBV11-2 and TRBJ2-3, the complete variable domain reads EAGVAQSPRYKIIEKRQSVAFWCNPISGHATLYWYQQILGQGPKLLIQFQNNGVVDDSQLPKDRFSAERLKGVDSTLKIQPAKLEDSAVYLCASSYSGGEADTQYFGPGTRLTVL.

This chain links TRBV13 with TRBJ1-1; tentative D call: TRBD1 (5 bases). Germline V CDR1 and CDR2: PRHDT, FYEKMQ (reference sequence). The CDR3 is 13 amino acids. Trimming cost V 5 bases and J 6 bases, with 13 bases left between them. The CDR3 DNA reads as TGTGCCAGCAGCGTCAGGGAAAGGGCTGAAGCTTTCTTT. It is translated as CASSVRERAEAFF.

The rearrangement joins TRBV10-3 to TRBJ2-1; TRBD2 agrees at 13 bases. The V gene end was trimmed by 10 bases and the J gene end by 8 bases; junction bases not matched to a gene: 5. CDR3 length: 13 residues. Germline CDR1 is ENHRY and CDR2 is SYGVKD. The CDR3 loop reads CATGLAGEDEQFF. For the CDR3, the DNA is TGTGCCACAGGACTAGCGGGAGAGGATGAGCAGTTCTTC.

V gene TRBV18 combines with J gene TRBJ2-7, with TRBD1 identical over 7 bases. Germline V gene data show CDR1 as KGHSH and CDR2 as LQKENI. This CDR3 has 19 amino acids. The junction had 23 bases not matched to a gene; V was cut back by 4 bases and J by 5 bases. Here the CDR3 DNA reads TGTGCCAGCTCACTAATCCAAGATAGTGTAACAGGGGATAGTCACGAGCAGTACTTC. Its protein product is CASSLIQDSVTGDSHEQYF. The full variable domain, completed using reference TRBV18 and TRBJ2-7, is NAGVMQNPRHLVRRRGQEARLRCSPMKGHSHVYWYRQLPEEGLKFMVYLQKENIIDESGMPKERFSAEFPKEGPSILRIQQVVRGDSAAYFCASSLIQDSVTGDSHEQYFGPGTRLTVT.

The V and J genes are TRBV9 and TRBJ1-1, with 7 bases that match TRBD1. Germline V CDR1 and CDR2: SGDLS, YYNGEE. The V segment lost 3 bases and the J segment 8 bases; nucleotides outside the gene matches: 4. This CDR3 spans 12 amino acids. The CDR3 DNA follows: TGTGCCAGCAGCGCCGGACAGGCGGAAGCTTTCTTT. It codes for CASSAGQAEAFF.